A selection of T cell receptor beta chains follows, all from one sample in a study of blood T cell repertoires in COVID-19. Profiling relied on immunoSEQ multiplex PCR, and the TCRdb table lists in-frame clones only, not all of them. The data show 100,000 to 150,000 clones, about four fifths seen once. The sample taken for sequencing was peripheral blood. These TCRs come from a man in his sixties with acute or convalescent COVID-19. Each CDR3 is given with its conserved first and last residue. The D gene is left open where the match is weak. Where a row states a size, it is once, few, many or the class of an expanded clone; other rows omit it.

DNA,CDR3,J,size,V,D
TGTGCCAGCAGCCCCAGACTAGCGGGACCAGATACGCAGTATTTT,CASSPRLAGPDTQYF,TRBJ2-3,.,TRBV3-1/TRBV3-2,TRBD2
TGTGCCAGCAGCTTACTAGGAGGACAGGGTAGATACGAGCAGTACTTC,CASSLLGGQGRYEQYF,TRBJ2-7,.,TRBV28,TRBD1
TGCGCCAGCAGCCAAGATCCGAGACAGGGGGATACTCTGAACACTGAAGCTTTCTTT,CASSQDPRQGDTLNTEAFF,TRBJ1-1,.,TRBV4-1,TRBD1
TGCGCCAGCAGCAAGGACAGGGGGCAAGGAGGCTACACCTTC,CASSKDRGQGGYTF,TRBJ1-2,.,TRBV5-1,TRBD1
TGTGCCAGCAGTTCCATTTCCCCCGGGGGGTTAGCGGGAGGGACAGATACGCAGTATTTT,CASSSISPGGLAGGTDTQYF,TRBJ2-3,few,TRBV27,TRBD2
TGTGCCATCGGGGCATACTATGGCTACACCTTC,CAIGAYYGYTF,TRBJ1-2,few,TRBV10-3,.
TGTGCCGGCGCTCACCTAGCGGGCAGCTCCTACGAGCAGTACTTC,CAGAHLAGSSYEQYF,TRBJ2-7,.,TRBV6-5,TRBD2
TGTGCCTGGAGTCTTAGGGACAGGGGCACCTACGAGCAGTACTTC,CAWSLRDRGTYEQYF,TRBJ2-7,.,TRBV30,TRBD1
TGTGCCTGGAGTGGCGGACACCCCAATCAGCCCCAGCATTTT,CAWSGGHPNQPQHF,TRBJ1-5,.,TRBV30,.
TGTGCCAGCGGCCCCGGGGTGGCGAACACCGGGGAGCTGTTTTTT,CASGPGVANTGELFF,TRBJ2-2,.,TRBV6-5,.
TGTGCCAGCAGCCTCTTAGTGTCAACTAATGAAAAACTGTTTTTT,CASSLLVSTNEKLFF,TRBJ1-4,.,TRBV11-2,.
TGTGCCAGTAGCCGACAGGGGTTGGATTCACCCCTCCACTTT,CASSRQGLDSPLHF,TRBJ1-6,.,TRBV19,TRBD1
TGTGCCAGCAGTTACGGGGGCGGAGAGACCCAGTACTTC,CASSYGGGETQYF,TRBJ2-5,.,TRBV6-5,.
TGCGCCAGCAGTGAGTCAGGGGGCCAATTTCAGCCCCAGCATTTT,CASSESGGQFQPQHF,TRBJ1-5,once,TRBV10-2,TRBD1
TGTGCCAGCAGCTTAGCCGGGACTAGCTACGAGCAGTACTTC,CASSLAGTSYEQYF,TRBJ2-7,.,TRBV7-9,TRBD2
TGTGCCAGCAGCTCCGGACTAGACCAAGAGACCCAGTACTTC,CASSSGLDQETQYF,TRBJ2-5,.,TRBV7-9,TRBD2
TGTGCCAGCAGCTTGGGGGGGGCCCCCTACGAGCAGTACTTC,CASSLGGAPYEQYF,TRBJ2-7,few,TRBV11-3,.
TGTGCCAGTAGTGCCGCCGGGACAGACTCTGGAAACACCATATATTTT,CASSAAGTDSGNTIYF,TRBJ1-3,.,TRBV19,TRBD1
TGTGCCAGCAGTGAAGCTTACGACAGGGACTACGAGCAGTACTTC,CASSEAYDRDYEQYF,TRBJ2-7,.,TRBV6-1,TRBD1
TGTGCCATCAGTGAGGGACCGGGGGGCACAGATACGCAGTATTTT,CAISEGPGGTDTQYF,TRBJ2-3,.,TRBV10-3,.
TGTGCCAGCAGTTCGCTGGGGCATGGAAAACTGTTTTTT,CASSSLGHGKLFF,TRBJ1-4,.,TRBV12-3/TRBV12-4,.
TGTGCCAGCAGCTTAGCGGGACCAGATACGCAGTATTTT,CASSLAGPDTQYF,TRBJ2-3,.,TRBV7-3,.
TGTGCCATCAGTGAGTTCCAGGCCTACGAGCAGTACTTC,CAISEFQAYEQYF,TRBJ2-7,.,TRBV10-3,.
TGCGCCAGCAGCTTGGTAGGGACTAGCGGGATCAATGAGCAGTTCTTC,CASSLVGTSGINEQFF,TRBJ2-1,.,TRBV5-1,TRBD2
TGTGCCAGCAGCCCTGGACAAGGTCTGCAAGAGACCCAGTACTTC,CASSPGQGLQETQYF,TRBJ2-5,.,TRBV7-6,.